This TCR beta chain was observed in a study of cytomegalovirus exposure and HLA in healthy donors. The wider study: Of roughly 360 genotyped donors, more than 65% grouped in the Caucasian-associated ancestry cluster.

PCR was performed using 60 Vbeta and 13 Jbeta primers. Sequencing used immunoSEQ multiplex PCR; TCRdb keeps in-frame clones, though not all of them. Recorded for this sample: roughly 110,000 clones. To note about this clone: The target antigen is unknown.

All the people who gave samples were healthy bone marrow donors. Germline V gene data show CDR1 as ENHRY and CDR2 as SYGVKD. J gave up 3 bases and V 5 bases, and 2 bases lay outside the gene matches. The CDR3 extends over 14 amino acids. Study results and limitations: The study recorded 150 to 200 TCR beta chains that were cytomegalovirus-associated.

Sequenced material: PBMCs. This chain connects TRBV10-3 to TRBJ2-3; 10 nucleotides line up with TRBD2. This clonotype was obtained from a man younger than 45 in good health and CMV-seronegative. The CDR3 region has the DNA TGTGCCATCAGTCTAGCGGGGGTGACAGATACGCAGTATTTT. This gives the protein CAISLAGVTDTQYF.